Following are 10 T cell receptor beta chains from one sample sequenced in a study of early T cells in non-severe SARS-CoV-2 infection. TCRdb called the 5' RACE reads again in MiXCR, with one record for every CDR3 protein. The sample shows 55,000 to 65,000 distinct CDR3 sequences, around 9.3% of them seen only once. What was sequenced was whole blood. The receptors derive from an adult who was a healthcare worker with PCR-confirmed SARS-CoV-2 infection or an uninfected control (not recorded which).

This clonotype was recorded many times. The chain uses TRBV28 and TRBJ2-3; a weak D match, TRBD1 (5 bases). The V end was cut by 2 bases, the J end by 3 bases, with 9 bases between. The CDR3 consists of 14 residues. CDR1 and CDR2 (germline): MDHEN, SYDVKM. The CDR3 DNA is TGTGCCAGCAGTTTACAGGGTGGGACAGATACGCAGTATTTT. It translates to CASSLQGGTDTQYF.

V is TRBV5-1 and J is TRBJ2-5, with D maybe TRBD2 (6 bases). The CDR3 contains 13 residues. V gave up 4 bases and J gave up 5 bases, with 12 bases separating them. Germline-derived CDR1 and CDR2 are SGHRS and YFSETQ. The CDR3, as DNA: TGCGCCAGCAGCCCGGGGACTCTGGAGACCCAGTACTTC. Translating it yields CASSPGTLETQYF.

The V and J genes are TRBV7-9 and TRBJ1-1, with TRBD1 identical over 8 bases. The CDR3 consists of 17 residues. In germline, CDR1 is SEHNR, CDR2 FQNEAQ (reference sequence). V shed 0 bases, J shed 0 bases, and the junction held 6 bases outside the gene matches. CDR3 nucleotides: TGTGCCAGCAGCTTAGCTGGGACAGGTGCTATGAACACTGAAGCTTTCTTT. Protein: CASSLAGTGAMNTEAFF.

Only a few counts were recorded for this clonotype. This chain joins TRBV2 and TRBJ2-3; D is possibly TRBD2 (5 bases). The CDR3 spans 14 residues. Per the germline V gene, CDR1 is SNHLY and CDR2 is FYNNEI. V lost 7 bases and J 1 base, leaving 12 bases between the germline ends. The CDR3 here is CASNQRLGTDTQYF. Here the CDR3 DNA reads TGTGCCAGCAATCAGCGGTTAGGCACAGATACGCAGTATTTT.

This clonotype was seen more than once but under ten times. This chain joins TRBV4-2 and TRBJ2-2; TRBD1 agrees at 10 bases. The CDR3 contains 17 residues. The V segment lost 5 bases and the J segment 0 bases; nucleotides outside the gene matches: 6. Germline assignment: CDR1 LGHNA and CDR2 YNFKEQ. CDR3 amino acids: CASSYAGQGANTGELFF. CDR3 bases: TGTGCCAGCAGCTATGCTGGACAGGGGGCGAACACCGGGGAGCTGTTTTTT.

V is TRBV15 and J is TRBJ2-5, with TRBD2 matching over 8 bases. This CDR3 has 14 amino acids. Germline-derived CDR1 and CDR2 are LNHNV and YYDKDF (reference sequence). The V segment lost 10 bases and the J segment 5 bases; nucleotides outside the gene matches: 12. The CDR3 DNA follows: TGTGCCAGTGCCGTGAGCGGGAGTCGGGAGACCCAGTACTTC. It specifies CASAVSGSRETQYF.

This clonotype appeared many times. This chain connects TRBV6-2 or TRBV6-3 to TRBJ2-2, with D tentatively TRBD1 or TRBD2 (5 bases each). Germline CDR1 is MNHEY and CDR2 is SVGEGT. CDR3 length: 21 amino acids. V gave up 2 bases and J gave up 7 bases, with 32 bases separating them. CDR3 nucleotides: TGTGCCAGCAGTTACGGGACGTCCTTTGACTACTCCGAGCCGGATGGCGGGGAGCTGTTTTTT. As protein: CASSYGTSFDYSEPDGGELFF.

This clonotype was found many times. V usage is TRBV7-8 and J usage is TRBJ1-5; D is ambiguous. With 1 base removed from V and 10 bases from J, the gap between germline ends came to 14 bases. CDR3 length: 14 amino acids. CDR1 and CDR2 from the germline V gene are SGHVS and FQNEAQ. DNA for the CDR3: TGTGCCAGCAGCTTAGTTGATGGGGTATTACCCCAGCATTTT. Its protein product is CASSLVDGVLPQHF.

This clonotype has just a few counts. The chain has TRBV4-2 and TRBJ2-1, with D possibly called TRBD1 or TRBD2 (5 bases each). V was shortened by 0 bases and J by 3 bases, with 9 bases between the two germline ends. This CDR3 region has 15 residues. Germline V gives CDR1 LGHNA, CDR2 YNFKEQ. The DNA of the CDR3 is TGTGCCAGCAGCCAAGAGGGAGACAGCTACAATGAGCAGTTCTTC. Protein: CASSQEGDSYNEQFF.

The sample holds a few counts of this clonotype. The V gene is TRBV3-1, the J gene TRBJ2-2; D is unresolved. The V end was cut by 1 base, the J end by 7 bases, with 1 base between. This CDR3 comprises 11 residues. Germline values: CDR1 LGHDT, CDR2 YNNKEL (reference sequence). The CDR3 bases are TGTGCCAGCAGCCAAGTCGGGGAGCTGTTTTTT. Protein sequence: CASSQVGELFF. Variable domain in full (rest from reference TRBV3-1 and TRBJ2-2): DTAVSQTPKYLVTQMGNDKSIKCEQNLGHDTMYWYKQDSKKFLKIMFSYNNKELIINETVPNRFSPKSPDKAHLNLHINSLELGDSAVYFCASSQVGELFFGEGSRLTVL.